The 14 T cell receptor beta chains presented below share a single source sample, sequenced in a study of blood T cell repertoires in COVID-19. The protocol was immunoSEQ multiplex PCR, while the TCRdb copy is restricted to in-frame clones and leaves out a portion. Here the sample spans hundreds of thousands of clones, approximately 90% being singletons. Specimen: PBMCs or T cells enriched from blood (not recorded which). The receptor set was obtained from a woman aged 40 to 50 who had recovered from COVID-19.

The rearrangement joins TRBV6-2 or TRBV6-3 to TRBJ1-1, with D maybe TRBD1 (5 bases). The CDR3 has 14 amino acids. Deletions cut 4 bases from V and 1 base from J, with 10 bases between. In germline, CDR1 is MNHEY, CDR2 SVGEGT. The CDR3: CASSFPDRNTEAFF. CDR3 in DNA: TGTGCCAGCAGTTTCCCCGACAGGAACACTGAAGCTTTCTTT.

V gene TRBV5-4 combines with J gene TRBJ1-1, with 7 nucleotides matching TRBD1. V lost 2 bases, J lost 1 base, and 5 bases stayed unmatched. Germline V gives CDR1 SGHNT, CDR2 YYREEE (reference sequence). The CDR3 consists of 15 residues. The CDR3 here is CASSFETGANTEAFF. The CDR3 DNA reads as TGTGCCAGCAGCTTCGAAACAGGGGCGAACACTGAAGCTTTCTTT.

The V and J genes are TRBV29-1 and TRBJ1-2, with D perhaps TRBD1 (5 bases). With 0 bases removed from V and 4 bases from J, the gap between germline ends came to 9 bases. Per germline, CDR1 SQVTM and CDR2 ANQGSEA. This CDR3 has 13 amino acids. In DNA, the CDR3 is TGCAGCGTTGAAGAGGCGGGGCGCTATGGCTACACCTTC. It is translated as CSVEEAGRYGYTF.

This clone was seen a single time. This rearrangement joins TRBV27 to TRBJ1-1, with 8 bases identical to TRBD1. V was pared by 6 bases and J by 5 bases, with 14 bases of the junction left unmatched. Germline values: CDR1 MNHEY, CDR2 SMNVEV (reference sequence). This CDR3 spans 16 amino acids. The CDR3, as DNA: TGTGCCAGCAGACCGGCGGGGCAGGGGGCTTATACTGAAGCTTTCTTT. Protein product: CASRPAGQGAYTEAFF.

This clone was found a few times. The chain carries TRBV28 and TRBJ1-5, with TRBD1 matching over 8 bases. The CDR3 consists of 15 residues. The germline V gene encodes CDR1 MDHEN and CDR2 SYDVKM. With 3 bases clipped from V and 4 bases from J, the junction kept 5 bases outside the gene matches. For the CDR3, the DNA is TGTGCCAGCAGTTTGTGGACAGGGTCAAATCAGCCCCAGCATTTT. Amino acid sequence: CASSLWTGSNQPQHF.

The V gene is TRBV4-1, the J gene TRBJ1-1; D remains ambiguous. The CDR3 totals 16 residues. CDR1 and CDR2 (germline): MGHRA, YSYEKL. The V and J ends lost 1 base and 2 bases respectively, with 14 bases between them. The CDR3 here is CASSQGGRGANTEAFF. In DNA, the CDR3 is TGCGCCAGCAGCCAAGGAGGTCGGGGAGCCAACACTGAAGCTTTCTTT.

Written as DNA, the CDR3 is TGTGCCAGCAGTTACTCCAGGGGAGATGGAAACACCATATATTTT. Its translation: CASSYSRGDGNTIYF. J is TRBJ1-3 and V is TRBV6-5; TRBD1 is a possible D gene (6 bases). From germline, CDR1 is MNHEY and CDR2 SVGAGI. The CDR3 covers 15 residues. V lost 0 bases to trimming and J lost 3 bases, with 9 bases between them.

The CDR3 nucleotides read TGCGCCAGCAGCGAGCGACCGACGGGGAGTACCTACAATGAGCAGTTCTTC. This translates into CASSERPTGSTYNEQFF. The genes are TRBV4-1 and TRBJ2-1, with D possibly TRBD2 on 5 matching bases. The CDR3 covers 17 residues. The V gene's germline CDR1 is MGHRA and CDR2 YSYEKL. V lost 5 bases, J lost 2 bases, and 19 bases lay in between.

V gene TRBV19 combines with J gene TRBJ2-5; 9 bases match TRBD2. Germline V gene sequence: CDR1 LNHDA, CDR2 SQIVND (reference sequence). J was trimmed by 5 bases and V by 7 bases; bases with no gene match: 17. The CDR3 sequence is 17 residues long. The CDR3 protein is CASITPLGGRALETQYF. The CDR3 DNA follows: TGTGCCAGTATCACCCCTCTCGGCGGGAGGGCCCTGGAGACCCAGTACTTC.

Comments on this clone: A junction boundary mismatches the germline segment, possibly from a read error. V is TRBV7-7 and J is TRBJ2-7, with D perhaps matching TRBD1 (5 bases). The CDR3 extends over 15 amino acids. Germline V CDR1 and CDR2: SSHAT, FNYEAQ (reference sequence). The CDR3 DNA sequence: TGTGCTAGCAGCTTAGGGGCTAATCCAGTCTACGAGCAGTACTTC. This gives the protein CASSLGANPVYEQYF.

CDR3 loop: CASSYSGQGTYGYTF. The DNA for the CDR3 is TGTGCCAGCAGTTACTCGGGACAGGGAACCTATGGCTACACCTTC. The rearrangement joins TRBV6-2 or TRBV6-3 to TRBJ1-2; TRBD1 matches 9 bases. V dropped 0 bases and J dropped 4; count of bases not matched to a gene: 3. Germline CDR1 and CDR2: MNHEY and SVGEGT. The CDR3 totals 15 residues.

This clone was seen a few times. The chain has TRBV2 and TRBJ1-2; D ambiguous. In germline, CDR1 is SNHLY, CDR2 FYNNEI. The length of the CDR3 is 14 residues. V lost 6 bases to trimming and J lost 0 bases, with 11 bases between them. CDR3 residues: CASRVTQTNYGYTF. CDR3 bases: TGTGCCAGCAGGGTGACACAAACTAACTATGGCTACACCTTC.

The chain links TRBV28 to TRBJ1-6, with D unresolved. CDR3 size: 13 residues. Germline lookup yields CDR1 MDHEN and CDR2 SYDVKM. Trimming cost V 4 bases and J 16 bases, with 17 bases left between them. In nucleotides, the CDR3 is TGTGCCAGCAGTTCCCCTGACAACCCGAATCTCCACTTT. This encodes CASSSPDNPNLHF.

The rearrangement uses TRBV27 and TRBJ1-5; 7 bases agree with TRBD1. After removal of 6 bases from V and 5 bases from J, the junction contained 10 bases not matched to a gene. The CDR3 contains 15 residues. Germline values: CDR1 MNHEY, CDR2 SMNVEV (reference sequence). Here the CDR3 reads CASSLGTARDQPQHF. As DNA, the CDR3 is TGTGCCAGCAGCCTAGGGACAGCGCGGGATCAGCCCCAGCATTTT.